Below are 16 T cell receptor beta chains sequenced from a single sample in a study of blood T cell repertoires in COVID-19. The data were produced by immunoSEQ multiplex PCR, yet TCRdb's version contains in-frame clones alone and is incomplete. Of 150,000 to 200,000 clones in the sample, approximately 86% were seen once. Sequencing was performed on peripheral blood. These receptors were obtained from a young man with acute or convalescent COVID-19.

The chain is built from TRBV10-3 and TRBJ1-5; tentative D call: TRBD1 (5 bases). In germline, CDR1 is ENHRY, CDR2 SYGVKD. CDR3 length: 15 residues. Trimming left V 4 bases short and J 0 bases short, with 10 bases between. CDR3 sequence (DNA): TGTGCCATCAGTGGGACATCCTATAGCAATCAGCCCCAGCATTTT. This sequence encodes CAISGTSYSNQPQHF.

This rearrangement joins TRBV6-1 to TRBJ1-5, with a possible D match to TRBD1 (6 bases). CDR1 is MNHNS, CDR2 SASEGT, per germline. V dropped 1 base and J dropped 7 bases, with 14 bases sitting between them. The CDR3 sequence is 15 residues long. The CDR3 loop is CASSEGGGLNQPQHF. As DNA, the CDR3 is TGTGCCAGCAGTGAAGGCGGGGGCCTCAACCAGCCCCAGCATTTT.

This chain connects TRBV11-2 to TRBJ2-7; 8 nucleotides line up with TRBD1. V trimming: 3 bases; J trimming: 3 bases; junction bases outside the gene matches: 4. The CDR3 covers 14 residues. Germline V gene sequence: CDR1 SGHAT, CDR2 FQNNGV. CDR3 protein: CASSFGTGYYEQYV. CDR3 DNA: TGTGCCAGCAGCTTCGGGACAGGCTACTACGAGCAGTACGTC.

The chain carries TRBV27 and TRBJ2-1; D unclear. Trimming left V 5 bases short and J 9 bases short, with 11 bases between. The germline CDR1 and CDR2 sequences are MNHEY and SMNVEV (reference sequence). The length of the CDR3 is 12 residues. The CDR3 loop reads CASSTTLSEQFF. The CDR3, as DNA: TGTGCCAGCAGTACGACATTGAGTGAGCAGTTCTTC.

The table lists this clone with a few counts. For the CDR3, the DNA is TGCGCCAGCAGCTTGGTCGACTCCGCGGGTGAGCAGTTCTTC. Its protein product is CASSLVDSAGEQFF. The V call is TRBV5-1, the J call TRBJ2-1, with D perhaps TRBD2 (5 bases). The length of the CDR3 is 14 residues. The V end lost 0 bases, the J end lost 9 bases, and 13 bases lay between the germline ends. The germline CDR1 and CDR2 sequences are SGHRS and YFSETQ.

CDR3: CASSLMAGVNYGYTF. The CDR3 DNA reads TGTGCCAGCAGTTTAATGGCAGGGGTTAACTATGGCTACACCTTC. The chain has TRBV27 and TRBJ1-2, with D possibly matching TRBD1 (6 bases). The V and J ends lost 2 bases and 1 base respectively, with 11 bases between them. The CDR3 is made up of 15 amino acids. The germline gives CDR1 MNHEY, CDR2 SMNVEV (reference sequence).

The chain carries TRBV6-4 and TRBJ1-6; 7 bases are shared with TRBD1. This CDR3 spans 14 amino acids. From germline, CDR1 is MRHNA and CDR2 SNTAGT. The ends lost 4 bases at V and 4 bases at J; junction bases unmatched: 1. The CDR3 nucleotides read TGTGCCAGCAGTGTGGGACAGTATAATTCACCCCTCCACTTT. Encoded protein: CASSVGQYNSPLHF.

The chain carries TRBV14 and TRBJ2-5; D perhaps matches TRBD1 (8 bases). In germline, CDR1 is SGHDN, CDR2 FVKESK. The CDR3 has 15 residues. The V end was cut by 1 base, the J end by 6 bases, with 15 bases between. The CDR3 DNA reads as TGTGCCAGCAGCCAAGTAGACAGGGGAGGGAAGACCCAGTACTTC. Translating it yields CASSQVDRGGKTQYF.

The rearrangement uses TRBV30 and TRBJ1-5, with D unclear. With 1 base removed from V and 2 bases from J, the gap between germline ends came to 9 bases. The CDR3 loop spans 14 amino acids. Germline CDR1 reads GTSNPN; CDR2 reads SVGIG (reference sequence). The CDR3 spells CAWSGGSGNQPQHF. CDR3 nucleotides: TGTGCCTGGAGTGGAGGGTCCGGCAATCAGCCCCAGCATTTT. Full variable domain (rest looked up from reference TRBV30 and TRBJ1-5): SQTIHQWPATLVQPVGSPLSLECTVEGTSNPNLYWYRQAAGRGLQLLFYSVGIGQISSEVPQNLSASRPQDRQFILSSKKLLLSDSGFYLCAWSGGSGNQPQHFGDGTRLSIL.

The chain recombines TRBV5-1 with TRBJ1-1, with 10 bases lining up with TRBD1. This CDR3 has 16 amino acids. Looked up from germline, CDR1 is SGHRS and CDR2 is YFSETQ. V shed 4 bases and J 1 base; nucleotides not matched to a gene: 7. The CDR3 nucleotides read TGCGCCAGCAGCGTGCGGACAGGGGGAACGAACACTGAAGCTTTCTTT. Its translation is CASSVRTGGTNTEAFF.

The chain carries TRBV4-1 and TRBJ1-4; TRBD1 agrees at 9 bases. This CDR3 region has 15 residues. Germline-derived CDR1 and CDR2 are MGHRA and YSYEKL. V trimming: 8 bases; J trimming: 8 bases; junction bases outside the gene matches: 12. CDR3 amino acids: CASGTTGTGNEKLFF. The CDR3 DNA reads TGCGCCAGCGGGACAACCGGGACAGGGAACGAAAAACTGTTTTTT.

The chain has TRBV5-1 and TRBJ1-2; D ambiguous. Deletions cut 0 bases from V and 4 bases from J, with 10 bases between. Germline CDR1 SGHRS, CDR2 YFSETQ. The CDR3 contains 14 residues. The CDR3 here is CASSLEGGLYGYTF. CDR3 DNA sequence: TGCGCCAGCAGCTTGGAAGGCGGCCTCTATGGCTACACCTTC. Together with reference TRBV5-1 and TRBJ1-2, the CDR3 gives the full variable domain: KAGVTQTPRYLIKTRGQQVTLSCSPISGHRSVSWYQQTPGQGLQFLFEYFSETQRNKGNFPGRFSGRQFSNSRSEMNVSTLELGDSALYLCASSLEGGLYGYTFGSGTRLTVV.

The V gene is TRBV28, the J gene TRBJ2-1; D not resolved. CDR1 is MDHEN, CDR2 SYDVKM, per germline. Trimming stripped 1 base from V and 7 bases from J, with 5 bases between. This CDR3 contains 12 residues. Written as DNA, the CDR3 is TGTGCCAGCAGTTTATACAAGAATGAGCAGTTCTTC. Its protein is CASSLYKNEQFF.

This rearrangement joins TRBV5-1 to TRBJ1-1, with 11 bases matching TRBD1. Germline CDR1 reads SGHRS; CDR2 reads YFSETQ. This CDR3 is built from 15 residues. V was clipped by 4 bases and J by 4 bases; unmatched bases: 6. The CDR3 nucleotides are TGCGCCAGCAGCATGGACAGGGGGCGAGTCACTGAAGCTTTCTTT. Amino acid sequence: CASSMDRGRVTEAFF.

V and J are TRBV29-1 and TRBJ1-2; D is perhaps TRBD1 (6 bases). V lost 6 bases, J lost 7 bases, and 21 bases lay in between. There are 14 residues in the CDR3. Germline V gene lookup returns CDR1 SQVTM and CDR2 ANQGSEA. Here the CDR3 reads CSVGGDSGGSGYTF. CDR3 DNA: TGCAGCGTGGGAGGTGATTCGGGGGGCTCTGGCTACACCTTC.

The rearrangement links TRBV15 to TRBJ2-2, with D perhaps TRBD1 (7 bases). The CDR3 is 13 amino acids. Germline lookup yields CDR1 LNHNV and CDR2 YYDKDF (reference sequence). Trimming cost V 10 bases and J 3 bases, with 12 bases left between them. CDR3 sequence (DNA): TGTGCCAGCGGGACAGTATACACCGGGGAGCTGTTTTTT. Its protein is CASGTVYTGELFF.